There are a few counts of the clone carrying this T cell receptor (beta chain). Its antigen remains unknown. TCRdb redid the calling of the reads with MiXCR, one entry per CDR3 protein. The data contain hundreds of thousands of distinct CDR3 sequences, about 40% of them seen just once; the ten biggest clones take up 2.8%. The sample belongs to a study of T cell repertoires in cytomegalovirus infection. The V gene lost 3 bases and the J gene lost 7 bases, with 12 bases spanning the gap. Germline V gene sequence: CDR1 SNHLY, CDR2 FYNNEI. This CDR3 is built from 13 residues. Whole-study findings and limits: Clonotypes of TCR beta that were HLA-C-restricted and CMV-specific dominated the ex vivo response. CMV carriers having the relevant HLA were flagged by cumulative public TCR beta family frequency.

The chain recombines TRBV2 with TRBJ2-5; D ambiguous. Sample: PBMCs. The sequence was obtained from a human donor in good health (CMV status not recorded). Some clones in this sample may be carry-over from other donors' samples. CDR3 protein: CASSDLGPGTQYF. For the CDR3, the DNA is TGTGCCAGCAGTGACCTAGGCCCGGGGACCCAGTACTTC.